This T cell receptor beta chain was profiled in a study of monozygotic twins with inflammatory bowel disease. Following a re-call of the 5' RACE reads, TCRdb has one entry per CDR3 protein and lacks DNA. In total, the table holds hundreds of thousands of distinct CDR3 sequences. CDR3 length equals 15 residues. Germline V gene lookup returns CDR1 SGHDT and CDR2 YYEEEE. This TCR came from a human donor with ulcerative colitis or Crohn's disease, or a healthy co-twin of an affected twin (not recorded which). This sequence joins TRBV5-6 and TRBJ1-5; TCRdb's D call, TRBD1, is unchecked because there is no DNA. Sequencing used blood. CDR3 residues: CASSTGTGSNQPQHF.